This TCR beta chain was recovered during a study of blood T cell repertoires in COVID-19. Study at large: Samples taken during acute and convalescent COVID-19 were collected in the United States, Italy and Spain. The cDNA or gDNA used as material had been derived from T cells, B-cell-depleted T cells, or PBMCs.

Trimming shortened V by 5 bases and J by 10 bases, and 18 bases separated the two germline ends. Germline V lookup: CDR1 MRHNA, CDR2 SNTAGT. The CDR3 is made up of 14 amino acids. TCRdb's copy holds only in-frame clones and misses some; the assay was immunoSEQ multiplex PCR. Here the sample spans around 260,000 clones, 80% to 95% being singletons. The TCR comes from a woman in her 30s who had recovered from COVID-19. Material for sequencing was PBMCs or T cells enriched from blood (not recorded which). The rearrangement links TRBV6-4 to TRBJ2-1; perhaps TRBD2 as D (5 bases). CDR3 bases: TGTGCCAGCAGTCCCGGGCCGTCTTCGGGAGAGCAGTTCTTC. Its translation: CASSPGPSSGEQFF.